The clone carrying this TCR beta chain was picked up a small number of times. The antigen is not known. This sample stems from a study of cytomegalovirus exposure and HLA in healthy donors. Study-wide findings and caveats: There were a few CMV-associated chains whose specificity for CMV antigens was confirmed in vitro. Both high specificity and high sensitivity reportedly marked the classifier's diagnosis of cytomegalovirus status. In a later analysis, DRB1 alleles had the most associated TCRs; HLA-C alleles the fewest.

It was with 60 Vbeta and 13 Jbeta primers that the PCR ran. Libraries were prepared by immunoSEQ multiplex PCR; TCRdb keeps only in-frame clonotypes and omits some of them. The table has around 120,000 clones, 60% to 80% seen once; the top ten hold about 2.4%. The V and J ends lost 7 bases and 4 bases respectively, with 13 bases between them. The germline CDR1 and CDR2 sequences are LNHDA and SQIVND (reference sequence). The CDR3 runs to 13 residues. The TCR originated in a woman aged 55-70 years in good health and CMV-seropositive. Sequencing used PBMCs. The V call is TRBV19, the J call TRBJ1-1, with D uncertain. The CDR3 protein is CASTFDRVTEAFF. The DNA for the CDR3 is TGTGCCAGTACCTTCGACCGGGTCACTGAAGCTTTCTTT.